The next 10 T cell receptor beta chains were all read from a single sample in a study of blood T cells in healthy people across ages. Then a second PCR, running about 7 to 11 cycles, was carried out with a sample-barcoded 5' primer and a J-beta primer mix. TCRdb processed the 5' RACE reads anew with MiXCR; each CDR3 protein has one entry. The data contain 750,000 to 950,000 distinct CDR3 sequences, roughly 50% of them singletons. The sequencing input was blood. All receptors come from a man older than 75 in good health.

The chain recombines TRBV12-3 or TRBV12-4 with TRBJ2-4; 7 bases align to TRBD1. CDR3 length: 14 residues. V trimming: 7 bases; J trimming: 5 bases; junction bases outside the gene matches: 8. CDR3 coding DNA: TGTGCCAGCACTAAAGACAGGGTTGAAAACATTCAGTACTTC. It translates to CASTKDRVENIQYF.

The chain joins TRBV10-3 to TRBJ1-4; no clear D. Per germline, CDR1 ENHRY and CDR2 SYGVKD. The ends were cut back, 2 bases at V and 9 bases at J, with 7 bases in the middle. The CDR3 spans 12 residues. The CDR3 DNA sequence: TGTGCCATCAGTGAGGGGGAGAAAAAACTGTTTTTT. It yields the protein CAISEGEKKLFF.

This clonotype appeared a few times. The rearrangement joins TRBV12-3 or TRBV12-4 to TRBJ2-1, with D perhaps matching TRBD1 (6 bases). This CDR3 has 15 amino acids. The V end was cut by 6 bases, the J end by 0 bases, with 12 bases between. In nucleotides, the CDR3 is TGTGCCAGCAGGGATACAGGGCGCTCCTACAATGAGCAGTTCTTC. This codes for CASRDTGRSYNEQFF.

The chain employs TRBV20-1 and TRBJ2-1, with no clear D. From germline, CDR1 is DFQATT and CDR2 SNEGSKA (reference sequence). The CDR3 totals 14 residues. The V and J ends lost 3 bases and 3 bases respectively, with 12 bases between them. In DNA form, the CDR3 reads TGCAGTGCTAGTTTTCCCGGGTTCTACAATGAGCAGTTCTTC. This encodes CSASFPGFYNEQFF.

The genes are TRBV11-2 and TRBJ2-5; maybe TRBD1 (6 bases). With the DNA end fitting TRBJ2-7 better, the J assignment may be wrong. CDR3 length: 13 residues. Germline V gene data show CDR1 as SGHAT and CDR2 as FQNNGV. The CDR3 region is CASRPTGLDEQYF. DNA for the CDR3: TGTGCCAGCAGGCCCACAGGGCTCGACGAGCAGTACTTC.

The chain is built from TRBV5-1 and TRBJ2-2; TRBD2 matches 11 bases. The junction had 2 bases not matched to a gene; V was cut back by 4 bases and J by 0 bases. CDR1 is SGHRS, CDR2 YFSETQ, per germline. This CDR3 spans 16 amino acids. CDR3 amino acids: CASSTGLAANTGELFF. The CDR3 DNA follows: TGCGCCAGCAGCACGGGACTAGCGGCGAACACCGGGGAGCTGTTTTTT.

CDR3 loop: CASSPTGTIGEQYF. The DNA for the CDR3 is TGTGCCAGCAGTCCAACCGGGACAATCGGCGAGCAGTACTTC. The chain joins TRBV28 to TRBJ2-5; a weak D match, TRBD1 (6 bases). The J call may be incorrect, as the DNA end agrees better with TRBJ2-7. Germline-derived CDR1 and CDR2 are MDHEN and SYDVKM. This CDR3 region has 14 residues.

A word on this clonotype: A read error may account for a junction end that differs from germline. The rearrangement uses TRBV29-1 and TRBJ1-2; the match to TRBD1 covers 7 bases. CDR1 and CDR2 (germline): SQVTM, ANQGSEA. The length of the CDR3 is 12 residues. The CDR3 spells CSAEGTEDGCTF. In DNA, the CDR3 is TGCAGCGCTGAGGGGACAGAAGATGGCTGCACCTTC.

The J gene is TRBJ1-2, the V gene TRBV5-1, with TRBD1 matching over 8 bases. V lost 0 bases and J lost 4; bases outside the gene matches: 11. From germline, CDR1 is SGHRS and CDR2 YFSETQ. CDR3 length: 17 residues. In nucleotides, the CDR3 is TGCGCCAGCAGCTTGGACAACAGGGGGAGTGTCCTCTATGGCTACACCTTC. Translating it yields CASSLDNRGSVLYGYTF.

The chain has TRBV25-1 and TRBJ2-3; weak D call: TRBD2 (6 bases). The CDR3 is 17 amino acids. Germline V gene sequence: CDR1 MGHDK, CDR2 SYGVNS. The V end was cut by 3 bases, the J end by 1 base, with 17 bases between. CDR3 protein: CASSDPTGRLGTDTQYF. CDR3 sequence (DNA): TGTGCCAGCAGTGACCCTACCGGGAGACTCGGCACAGATACGCAGTATTTT.